This T cell receptor beta chain was obtained from a study of T cells after yellow fever vaccination. Broader study findings: Researchers cautioned that FACS-sorted repertoires could harbor abundant clonotypes contaminating from the bulk population. Clones from primary vaccination mostly reappeared after the booster (96% CD4, roughly 87% CD8).

On this clonotype: Its antigen is currently unknown.

A single record per CDR3 protein comes from TCRdb applying MiXCR to the 5' RACE reads. In the table there are about 260,000 distinct CDR3 sequences, about 5.2% of which are singletons. This CDR3 is built from 16 residues. V shed 8 bases, J shed 2 bases, and the junction held 5 bases outside the gene matches. Germline V gene data show CDR1 as MNHEY and CDR2 as SVGAGI. Specimen: CD4+ T cells sorted from PBMCs, collected on the day of the yellow fever booster vaccination. The source of this sequence is a young man who received the YFV17D yellow fever vaccine. The gene calls are TRBV6-5 and TRBJ2-6; 11 bases line up with TRBD1. CDR3 residues: CASQDRGRTGANVLTF. In DNA, the CDR3 is TGTGCCAGCCAGGACAGGGGGCGGACTGGGGCCAACGTCCTGACTTTC.